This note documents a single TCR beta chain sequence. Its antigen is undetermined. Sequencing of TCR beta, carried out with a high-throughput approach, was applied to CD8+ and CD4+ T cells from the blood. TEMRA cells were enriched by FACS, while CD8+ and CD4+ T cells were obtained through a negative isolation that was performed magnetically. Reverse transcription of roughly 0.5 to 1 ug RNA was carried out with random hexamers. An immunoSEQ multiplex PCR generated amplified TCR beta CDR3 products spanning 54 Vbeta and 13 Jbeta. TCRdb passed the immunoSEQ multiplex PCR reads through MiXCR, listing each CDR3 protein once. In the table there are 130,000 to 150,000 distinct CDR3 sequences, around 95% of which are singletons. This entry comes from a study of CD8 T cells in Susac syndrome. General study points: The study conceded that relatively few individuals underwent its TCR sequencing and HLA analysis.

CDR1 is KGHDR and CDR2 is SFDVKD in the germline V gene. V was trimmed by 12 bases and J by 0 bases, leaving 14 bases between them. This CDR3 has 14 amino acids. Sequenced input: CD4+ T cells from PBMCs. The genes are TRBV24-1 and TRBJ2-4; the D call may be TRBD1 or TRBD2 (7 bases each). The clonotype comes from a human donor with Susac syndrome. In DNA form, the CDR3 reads TGTGCCCTACAGGGGAGGGCAGCCAAAAACATTCAGTACTTC. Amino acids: CALQGRAAKNIQYF.